This T cell receptor beta chain was retrieved from a study of cytomegalovirus exposure and HLA in healthy donors. It was with 60 Vbeta and 13 Jbeta primers that the PCR ran. The repertoire was sequenced with immunoSEQ multiplex PCR; TCRdb's copy has only in-frame clones and lacks some. Here the sample spans 99,000 or so clones, roughly 80% being singletons. The V gene's germline CDR1 is SGHRS and CDR2 YFSETQ. V lost 4 bases to trimming and J lost 5 bases; unmatched junction nucleotides: 6. There are 14 residues in the CDR3. Source material: PBMCs. The chain joins TRBV5-1 to TRBJ1-1; 9 bases map to TRBD1. The sequence came from a man aged 55 to 70 in good health and CMV-seropositive. The CDR3 protein is CASSETGGRTEAFF. CDR3 coding DNA: TGCGCCAGCAGCGAGACAGGGGGAAGGACTGAAGCTTTCTTT. Full variable domain (rest looked up from reference TRBV5-1 and TRBJ1-1): KAGVTQTPRYLIKTRGQQVTLSCSPISGHRSVSWYQQTPGQGLQFLFEYFSETQRNKGNFPGRFSGRQFSNSRSEMNVSTLELGDSALYLCASSETGGRTEAFFGQGTRLTVV.